What follows are 17 T cell receptor beta chains derived from one specimen sequenced in a study of PD-1 blockade in classical Hodgkin lymphoma. Repertoires were generated with immunoSEQ multiplex PCR, while TCRdb's copy carries only in-frame clones and drops some. The sample gives around 19,000 clones, about nine tenths of which show up once; around 14% is in the top ten. Each and every patient relapsed after autologous stem cell transplantation, and patients got differing brentuximab vedotin exposure. The specimen was peripheral blood mononuclear cells (PBMCs), collected before the second cycle of nivolumab. Receptor source: a human donor with classical Hodgkin lymphoma.

CDR3 in amino acids: CASSLSGSEGGYTF. The CDR3 DNA follows: TGCGCCAGCAGCTTGTCTGGCTCCGAAGGGGGCTACACCTTC. The J gene is TRBJ1-2, the V gene TRBV5-1; D unresolved. CDR3 length: 14 residues. V was cut by 1 base and J by 8 bases, with 15 bases left in between. Per the germline V gene, CDR1 is SGHRS and CDR2 is YFSETQ.

The chain has TRBV7-6 and TRBJ2-3; TRBD1 is a possible D gene (6 bases). This CDR3 region has 16 residues. Trimming took off 1 base at V and 0 bases at J, with 11 bases between the two ends. CDR1 and CDR2 from the germline V gene are SGHVS and FNYEAQ. CDR3 nucleotide sequence: TGTGCCAGCAGCTTAGTGGGGGCTCCTAGCACAGATACGCAGTATTTT. This sequence encodes CASSLVGAPSTDTQYF.

This clone was observed a few times. In nucleotides, the CDR3 is TGCGCCAGCAGCTTGGACCACCGCTCCTACGAGCAGTACTTC. This sequence encodes CASSLDHRSYEQYF. This chain joins TRBV5-1 and TRBJ2-7; D ambiguous. CDR3 size: 14 residues. Germline assignment: CDR1 SGHRS and CDR2 YFSETQ. V gave up 0 bases and J gave up 0 bases, with 7 bases separating them.

The chain joins TRBV6-1 to TRBJ1-1; 10 bases agree with TRBD1. V dropped 4 bases and J dropped 4; count of bases not matched to a gene: 3. The CDR3 totals 14 residues. Germline V gene data show CDR1 as MNHNS and CDR2 as SASEGT. Here the CDR3 reads CASSGQGAVTEAFF. The CDR3 nucleotides read TGTGCCAGCAGTGGACAGGGGGCTGTCACTGAAGCTTTCTTT.

This rearrangement joins TRBV5-1 to TRBJ2-1; D may be TRBD2 (6 bases). V was clipped by 7 bases and J by 8 bases, with 25 bases between them. The CDR3 runs 16 residues. The germline CDR1 and CDR2 sequences are SGHRS and YFSETQ. The CDR3 loop reads CASPWRGGARGDEQFF. Here the CDR3 DNA reads TGCGCCAGCCCATGGCGGGGCGGGGCCCGCGGGGATGAGCAGTTCTTC.

The chain joins TRBV7-9 to TRBJ2-1, with D hard to call. The CDR3 extends over 12 amino acids. With 4 bases removed from V and 10 bases from J, the gap between germline ends came to 11 bases. Germline CDR1 SEHNR, CDR2 FQNEAQ (reference sequence). CDR3 sequence: CASSSGVGEQFF. CDR3 sequence (DNA): TGTGCCAGCAGCTCAGGAGTGGGGGAGCAGTTCTTC.

The CDR3 reads CASSATRVDTQYF. The CDR3, as DNA: TGTGCCAGCAGTGCCACCCGAGTCGATACGCAGTATTTT. This chain joins TRBV6-4 and TRBJ2-3; D unclear. The CDR3 spans 13 residues. V was trimmed by 4 bases and J by 6 bases, leaving 11 bases between them. From germline, CDR1 is MRHNA and CDR2 SNTAGT.

The rearrangement uses TRBV7-9 and TRBJ2-3, with TRBD2 as a possible D gene (6 bases). CDR3 length equals 13 residues. Trimming removed 6 bases at V and 6 bases at J, with 13 bases between. From germline, CDR1 is SEHNR and CDR2 FQNEAQ (reference sequence). The CDR3 loop reads CASSFLATDTQYF. The CDR3 DNA sequence: TGTGCCAGCAGTTTCCTAGCGACGGATACGCAGTATTTT.

Here the CDR3 reads CASSPQGWRGYTF. The CDR3 region has the DNA TGTGCCAGCAGCCCACAGGGGTGGCGTGGCTACACCTTC. The rearrangement uses TRBV7-9 and TRBJ1-2, with 7 positions matching TRBD1. Losses at the gene ends were 5 bases for V and 7 bases for J; bases not matched to a gene: 7. The CDR3 extends over 13 amino acids. From germline, CDR1 is SEHNR and CDR2 FQNEAQ (reference sequence).

The genes are TRBV7-9 and TRBJ1-1; D not certain. The V end was cut by 1 base, the J end by 6 bases, with 12 bases between. Germline V lookup: CDR1 SEHNR, CDR2 FQNEAQ (reference sequence). The CDR3 covers 14 residues. Here the CDR3 DNA reads TGTGCCAGCAGCTTAGAAGGCGGCGTAGCTGAAGCTTTCTTT. Translation: CASSLEGGVAEAFF.

The chain couples TRBV6-5 to TRBJ2-1, with D possibly being TRBD1 (6 bases). This CDR3 comprises 16 residues. The germline V and J ends were trimmed by 2 bases and 0 bases, with 11 bases remaining between them. Germline V gene sequence: CDR1 MNHEY, CDR2 SVGAGI. CDR3 DNA: TGTGCCAGCAGTTACACCGGACAGAGCTCCTACAATGAGCAGTTCTTC. Its protein is CASSYTGQSSYNEQFF.

The chain uses TRBV18 and TRBJ1-3, with D possibly matching TRBD1 (5 bases). V lost 2 bases to trimming and J lost 7 bases, with 12 bases between them. The CDR3 runs 14 residues. Germline assignment: CDR1 KGHSH and CDR2 LQKENI. CDR3 sequence (DNA): TGTGCCAGCTCACCATCGGTTGGGGGTAACACCATATATTTT. Encoded protein: CASSPSVGGNTIYF.

The gene calls are TRBV7-3 and TRBJ2-2; D remains ambiguous. The CDR3 extends over 15 amino acids. Germline-derived CDR1 and CDR2 are SGHTA and FQGTGA. V lost 2 bases, J lost 2 bases, and 9 bases lay in between. The CDR3 spells CASSLGVPNTGELFF. CDR3 nucleotides: TGTGCCAGCAGCTTAGGGGTCCCAAACACCGGGGAGCTGTTTTTT.

The chain employs TRBV7-9 and TRBJ1-2; the D gene is possibly TRBD1 (5 bases). Germline V gives CDR1 SEHNR, CDR2 FQNEAQ (reference sequence). V lost 1 base and J 4 bases, leaving 10 bases between the germline ends. The CDR3 has 14 amino acids. The CDR3 protein is CASSLGAGSYGYTF. The CDR3 DNA follows: TGTGCCAGCAGCTTAGGAGCAGGGTCCTATGGCTACACCTTC.

The rearrangement joins TRBV5-1 to TRBJ2-2; the D is unclear. The CDR3 totals 15 residues. Germline values: CDR1 SGHRS, CDR2 YFSETQ. Trimming removed 6 bases at V and 4 bases at J, with 16 bases between. CDR3 sequence reads: CASNGLDGPTGELFF. DNA of the CDR3: TGCGCCAGCAATGGCCTAGACGGCCCCACCGGGGAGCTGTTTTTT.

The genes are TRBV6-5 and TRBJ1-1; tentatively, D is TRBD1 (6 bases). The germline V and J ends were trimmed by 0 bases and 5 bases, with 16 bases remaining between them. Germline values: CDR1 MNHEY, CDR2 SVGAGI. The length of the CDR3 is 16 residues. The CDR3 protein is CASSYSTLQGSTEAFF. As DNA, the CDR3 is TGTGCCAGCAGTTACTCGACCCTCCAGGGGAGTACTGAAGCTTTCTTT.

This rearrangement joins TRBV4-2 to TRBJ1-5; D ambiguous. V lost 0 bases, J lost 6 bases, and 9 bases lay in between. Germline values: CDR1 LGHNA, CDR2 YNFKEQ. This CDR3 region has 14 residues. The CDR3 DNA reads TGTGCCAGCAGCCAAGACAGCCAGCTTCAGCCCCAGCATTTT. Translation gives CASSQDSQLQPQHF.